This T cell receptor beta chain was recovered during a study of CXCR3-negative and CXCR3-positive naive CD8 T cells. Study summary: There were approximately 150 million TRB reads altogether, and each library had about 1.5 +/- 0.3 million of them.

General observations from the study: Cryopreserved cells showed partially decreased CXCR3 expression, and most assays used fresh PBMCs.

The V gene's germline CDR1 is SGHTA and CDR2 FQGTGA. This CDR3 is built from 13 residues. Points on this clonotype: Its matching antigen is unknown.

The libraries of TRB cDNA were prepared using 5' RACE with UMI labels. TCRdb reprocessed the 5' RACE reads and reports one entry per CDR3 protein, with no DNA. The sample totals some 40,000 distinct CDR3 sequences. The J gene is TRBJ1-1, the V gene TRBV7-3. This clonotype was sampled from a human donor in good health. Some clones in this sample may be carry-over from other donors' samples. Specimen: memory CD8+ T cells from blood. The CDR3 here is CASSLGTNTEAFF.